Presented here are 14 T cell receptor beta chains from one specimen sequenced in a study of graft-versus-host responses after intestinal transplantation. Time point: postoperative day 105 after intestinal transplantation (dayNNNN = postoperative day). The starting material, graft tissue, was processed to release intraepithelial and lamina propria lymphocytes. The protocol was immunoSEQ multiplex PCR, while the TCRdb copy is restricted to in-frame clones and leaves out a portion. The data hold about 4,100 clones, with approximately 80% observed a single time. Sequences were derived from ileum tissue, sampled 105 days after intestinal transplantation. The origin of the receptors is a human patient who received an intestinal transplant, so some T cells may come from the graft donor.

The chain recombines TRBV5-5 with TRBJ1-3, with D hard to call. V was pared by 4 bases and J by 4 bases, with 15 bases between. The CDR3 has 15 residues. Germline CDR1 is SGHKS and CDR2 is YYEKEE (reference sequence). The CDR3 here is CASSHGEGRGNTIYF. In DNA, the CDR3 is TGTGCCAGCAGCCACGGGGAGGGAAGAGGAAACACCATATATTTT.

This rearrangement joins TRBV6-1 to TRBJ1-2; 8 bases map to TRBD1. From germline, CDR1 is MNHNS and CDR2 SASEGT. The CDR3 is made up of 13 amino acids. Germline trimming cut 8 bases from V and 4 bases from J; bases unmatched to any gene: 6. CDR3 sequence (DNA): TGTGCCAGCGGGACAGGAGACTTCTATGGCTACACCTTC. It translates to CASGTGDFYGYTF.

The V and J genes are TRBV4-1 and TRBJ2-7, with 7 bases identical to TRBD2. This CDR3 is 14 amino acids long. The germline V gene encodes CDR1 MGHRA and CDR2 YSYEKL. V lost 0 bases, J lost 2 bases, and 1 base stayed unmatched. The CDR3 DNA reads as TGCGCCAGCAGCCAAGAAGCGGGAACCTACGAGCAGTACTTC. It translates to CASSQEAGTYEQYF.

The gene calls are TRBV9 and TRBJ2-3; possible D gene TRBD2, 6 bases. From germline, CDR1 is SGDLS and CDR2 YYNGEE. The CDR3 consists of 14 residues. The germline V and J ends were trimmed by 0 bases and 9 bases, with 14 bases remaining between them. The CDR3 sequence is CASSVDENGRTQYF. For the CDR3, the DNA is TGTGCCAGCAGCGTAGATGAGAACGGGAGAACGCAGTATTTT.

The chain carries TRBV11-2 and TRBJ2-7; D remains unclear. Germline CDR1 reads SGHAT; CDR2 reads FQNNGV. The V end was cut by 5 bases, the J end by 6 bases, with 23 bases between. CDR3 length equals 16 residues. CDR3 amino acids: CASSLPRPLSWGEQYF. CDR3 bases: TGTGCCAGCAGCCTCCCACGTCCTCTTAGCTGGGGCGAGCAGTACTTC.

The chain carries TRBV9 and TRBJ2-1, with a weak D call TRBD2 (5 bases). The CDR3 length is 16 residues. In germline, CDR1 is SGDLS, CDR2 YYNGEE. Trimming took 0 bases from V and 0 from J, leaving 10 bases between them. DNA of the CDR3: TGTGCCAGCAGCGTAGAAGCGGCCAGCTCCTACAATGAGCAGTTCTTC. Amino acids: CASSVEAASSYNEQFF. Based on the CDR3 plus reference TRBV9 and TRBJ2-1, the full variable domain is DSGVTQTPKHLITATGQRVTLRCSPRSGDLSVYWYQQSLDQGLQFLIQYYNGEERAKGNILERFSAQQFPDLHSELNLSSLELGDSALYFCASSVEAASSYNEQFFGPGTRLTVL.

The rearrangement uses TRBV7-2 and TRBJ2-2; 7 nucleotides match TRBD1. CDR3 length: 15 amino acids. J gave up 1 base and V 1 base, and 0 bases lay outside the gene matches. Germline V gene data show CDR1 as SGHTA and CDR2 as FQGNSA. The CDR3 region is CASSLGTGNTGELFF. The CDR3 DNA reads TGTGCCAGCAGCTTAGGGACAGGGAACACCGGGGAGCTGTTTTTT.

The rearrangement uses TRBV19 and TRBJ2-3; 12 bases agree with TRBD2. This CDR3 comprises 17 residues. Unmatched junction bases numbered 12, after V lost 4 bases and J lost 7 bases. Germline CDR1 LNHDA, CDR2 SQIVND (reference sequence). DNA of the CDR3: TGTGCCAGTAGTAGGGAACATCTAGCGGGGGGGTTGAATACGCAGTATTTT. Protein product: CASSREHLAGGLNTQYF.

The chain has TRBV9 and TRBJ2-5, with 8 bases aligning to TRBD2. The CDR3 extends over 14 amino acids. CDR1 and CDR2 (germline): SGDLS, YYNGEE. J lost 2 bases, V lost 0 bases, and 0 bases had no gene match. In DNA form, the CDR3 reads TGTGCCAGCAGCGTAGCGGGGGGGCAAGAGACCCAGTACTTC. Translated, it gives CASSVAGGQETQYF.

There are a few counts of this clone. The chain carries TRBV19 and TRBJ2-7, with D perhaps matching TRBD1 (6 bases). The V and J ends lost 7 bases and 0 bases respectively, with 7 bases between them. Germline V gene lookup returns CDR1 LNHDA and CDR2 SQIVND (reference sequence). The CDR3 is 12 amino acids. The CDR3 loop reads CASKGGSYEQYF. For the CDR3, the DNA is TGTGCCAGTAAAGGGGGCTCCTACGAGCAGTACTTC.

The chain combines TRBV6-5 with TRBJ2-5; TRBD1 matches at 10 bases. The CDR3 totals 14 residues. V was clipped by 7 bases and J by 3 bases; unmatched bases: 5. In germline, CDR1 is MNHEY, CDR2 SVGAGI. The CDR3 DNA follows: TGTGCCAGCAACCCGGACAGGGGGAAAGAGACCCAGTACTTC. This gives the protein CASNPDRGKETQYF.

The V and J genes are TRBV9 and TRBJ1-1; TRBD1 might be the D (5 bases). CDR3 length: 15 residues. Germline V gene data show CDR1 as SGDLS and CDR2 as YYNGEE. Trimming took 4 bases from V and 1 from J, leaving 14 bases between them. The CDR3 DNA is TGTGCCAGCAGCCTTACCGGAGGGGAGAACACTGAAGCTTTCTTT. Amino acid sequence: CASSLTGGENTEAFF.

This clone has only a few counts. This chain uses TRBV7-2 with TRBJ2-3; possible D gene TRBD2, 5 bases. Germline CDR1 reads SGHTA; CDR2 reads FQGNSA. This CDR3 spans 11 amino acids. Trimming removed 0 bases at V and 10 bases at J, with 5 bases between. The CDR3 sequence: CASSLAGAQYF. For the CDR3, the DNA is TGTGCCAGCAGCTTAGCGGGAGCGCAGTATTTT.

This chain uses TRBV28 with TRBJ2-7; no definite D call. V was pared by 5 bases and J by 0 bases, with 5 bases between. The V gene's germline CDR1 is MDHEN and CDR2 SYDVKM. The CDR3 covers 12 residues. The CDR3 region has the DNA TGTGCCAGCAGTCCTGGCTCCTACGAGCAGTACTTC. This sequence encodes CASSPGSYEQYF.